The 19 T cell receptor beta chains given below trace back to one sample, sequenced in a study of T-cell reconstitution after alpha-beta-depleted transplantation in children. Unique molecular identifiers tagged the TCRbeta library. TCRdb re-derived calls from the PCR reads in MiXCR, one entry per CDR3 protein. The sample contains some 600,000 distinct CDR3 sequences, 16% of which appear only once. Sequenced material: PBMCs from the stem cell graft donor, taken from the stem cell graft. The origin of the receptors is a human donor who donated a stem cell graft to a child with acute myeloid leukemia.

This clonotype was counted at least ten times. The chain joins TRBV6-1 to TRBJ2-7; no clear D. The length of the CDR3 is 13 residues. CDR1 and CDR2 (germline): MNHNS, SASEGT. Trimming removed 0 bases at V and 2 bases at J, with 5 bases between. Here the CDR3 DNA reads TGTGCCAGCAGTGAAGCTGGACCCTACGAGCAGTACGTC. Its protein product is CASSEAGPYEQYV.

The rearrangement links TRBV11-2 to TRBJ2-7; 7 positions agree with TRBD2. Unmatched junction bases numbered 7, after V lost 0 bases and J lost 5 bases. The CDR3 spans 15 residues. Germline CDR1 SGHAT, CDR2 FQNNGV. CDR3 residues: CASSLEGREKDEQYV. The CDR3 nucleotides read TGTGCCAGCAGCTTAGAAGGGAGGGAAAAGGACGAGCAGTACGTC.

At least ten counts were recorded for this clonotype. V usage is TRBV5-6 and J usage is TRBJ2-1; D is unclear. CDR3 length equals 15 residues. V lost 4 bases to trimming and J lost 1 base, with 12 bases between them. From germline, CDR1 is SGHDT and CDR2 YYEEEE. The CDR3 region has the DNA TGTGCCAGCAGCGCTAATCCTACTTCCTACAATGAGCAGTTCTTC. Protein: CASSANPTSYNEQFF.

This clonotype showed up many times. V usage is TRBV27 and J usage is TRBJ2-7; TRBD1 matches 7 bases. This CDR3 comprises 13 residues. Germline lookup yields CDR1 MNHEY and CDR2 SMNVEV (reference sequence). V lost 8 bases to trimming and J lost 2 bases; unmatched junction nucleotides: 6. The CDR3 region is CASAWDSTYEQYF. DNA for the CDR3: TGTGCCAGCGCCTGGGACAGCACCTACGAGCAGTACTTC.

This clonotype was observed many times. This chain joins TRBV29-1 and TRBJ2-1; possible D gene TRBD2, 6 bases. The CDR3 has 13 amino acids. Trimming stripped 7 bases from V and 6 bases from J, with 16 bases between. Germline lookup yields CDR1 SQVTM and CDR2 ANQGSEA. The CDR3 is CSAGEGVGNEQFF. Here the CDR3 DNA reads TGCAGCGCGGGAGAAGGGGTTGGCAATGAGCAGTTCTTC.

This clonotype was seen a handful of times. The chain employs TRBV28 and TRBJ2-7, with no clear D. The CDR3 sequence is 14 residues long. CDR1 and CDR2 (germline): MDHEN, SYDVKM. The CDR3, as DNA: TGTGCTTCCTCCGGCCCTTCAGAACGTGGCGAGCAGTACGTC. Translated, it gives CASSGPSERGEQYV.

This clonotype was recorded at least ten times. This CDR3 reads CSARGAGQGNSPLHF. The DNA for the CDR3 is TGCAGTGCTAGAGGGGCCGGACAGGGGAATTCACCCCTCCACTTT. V is TRBV20-1 and J is TRBJ1-6, with TRBD1 matching over 9 bases. Per the germline V gene, CDR1 is DFQATT and CDR2 is SNEGSKA (reference sequence). The CDR3 covers 15 residues. V gave up 1 base and J gave up 7 bases; unmatched junction bases: 5.

Ten or more counts support this clonotype. This chain connects TRBV25-1 to TRBJ1-1; no definite D call. V gave up 4 bases and J gave up 5 bases, with 11 bases separating them. The CDR3 is 13 residues long. Germline V gene sequence: CDR1 MGHDK, CDR2 SYGVNS. CDR3 residues: CASSGLGRTEAFF. The CDR3 nucleotides are TGTGCCAGCAGTGGACTGGGGAGGACTGAAGCTTTCTTT.

In regard to this clonotype: A much larger clonotype is one base distant, so this may be a read error. J is TRBJ2-5 and V is TRBV20-1, with TRBD2 matching 11 bases. This CDR3 region has 16 residues. The germline V gene encodes CDR1 DFQATT and CDR2 SNEGSKA (reference sequence). CDR3 DNA sequence: TGCAGTGCTAGGGCCAGACTAGCGGGGAACCAAGAGACCCAGTGCTTC. Translated: CSARARLAGNQETQCF.

This clonotype has at least ten counts. This chain links TRBV27 with TRBJ1-2; no definite D call. V was clipped by 5 bases and J by 6 bases, with 10 bases between them. Germline-derived CDR1 and CDR2 are MNHEY and SMNVEV (reference sequence). This CDR3 comprises 12 residues. The CDR3 sequence is CASSNLGDGYTF. The CDR3 DNA reads as TGTGCCAGCAGTAACCTCGGGGATGGCTACACCTTC.

This clonotype was detected only a few times. The V and J genes are TRBV7-9 and TRBJ2-3; 12 bases align to TRBD2. Germline loops: CDR1 SEHNR, CDR2 FQNEAQ (reference sequence). The CDR3 runs 16 residues. Trimming cost V 6 bases and J 0 bases; bases outside gene matches: 4. CDR3 residues: CASRDGLAGSTDTQYF. Here the CDR3 DNA reads TGTGCCAGCAGGGACGGACTAGCGGGGAGCACAGATACGCAGTATTTT.

This chain links TRBV20-1 with TRBJ2-2; D is possibly TRBD2 (6 bases). CDR3 length equals 15 residues. The germline CDR1 and CDR2 sequences are DFQATT and SNEGSKA (reference sequence). With 3 bases removed from V and 0 bases from J, the gap between germline ends came to 11 bases. The CDR3 nucleotides read TGCAGTGCTAGGCGACTAGGAGCGAACACCGGGGAGCTGTTTTTT. Residues: CSARRLGANTGELFF.

This clonotype was found many times. J is TRBJ2-1 and V is TRBV20-1; the match to TRBD2 covers 9 bases. The trim removed 5 bases at V and 4 bases at J, leaving 9 bases unmatched. This CDR3 contains 15 residues. The V gene's germline CDR1 is DFQATT and CDR2 SNEGSKA (reference sequence). CDR3: CSASSPSGVYNEQFF. CDR3 DNA: TGCAGTGCTTCCAGCCCTAGCGGGGTTTACAATGAGCAGTTCTTC.

The CDR3 DNA is TGCGCCAGCAGCCTGACAGGGAGCCGCTATAATTCACCCCTCCACTTT. Amino acids: CASSLTGSRYNSPLHF. This chain uses TRBV5-1 with TRBJ1-6; 7 bases align to TRBD1. The germline V gene has CDR1 SGHRS and CDR2 YFSETQ. CDR3 length: 16 residues. The V gene end was trimmed by 4 bases and the J gene end by 3 bases; junction bases not matched to a gene: 7.

This clonotype was seen many times. V usage is TRBV7-2 and J usage is TRBJ2-3, with D possibly matching TRBD2 (6 bases). With 5 bases removed from V and 1 base from J, the gap between germline ends came to 22 bases. This CDR3 has 18 amino acids. Germline V gene sequence: CDR1 SGHTA, CDR2 FQGNSA. The CDR3 DNA reads as TGTGCCAGCAGCACCGGTCGAGGCGGGGCGTCACGCACAGATACGCAGTATTTT. The encoded protein is CASSTGRGGASRTDTQYF.

This clonotype appeared a few times. The chain employs TRBV4-3 and TRBJ2-3, with TRBD2 matching over 8 bases. The CDR3 is 15 amino acids. The germline V gene has CDR1 LGHNA and CDR2 YSLEER. Trimming cost V 2 bases and J 1 base; bases outside gene matches: 2. This CDR3 reads CASSQLSGGTDTQYF. The CDR3 DNA reads TGCGCCAGCAGCCAACTTAGCGGGGGCACAGATACGCAGTATTTT.

The V gene is TRBV11-2, the J gene TRBJ1-1; weak D call: TRBD1 (6 bases). Trimming shortened V by 3 bases and J by 6 bases, and 11 bases separated the two germline ends. Germline CDR1 reads SGHAT; CDR2 reads FQNNGV. The CDR3 has 13 residues. DNA of the CDR3: TGTGCCAGCAGCTTCCCAGGGGCTGCTGAAGCTTTCTTT. Its protein is CASSFPGAAEAFF.

This clonotype showed up many times. This chain uses TRBV20-1 with TRBJ1-2; the D gene is possibly TRBD1 (5 bases). The V and J ends lost 6 bases and 6 bases respectively, with 11 bases between them. CDR1 is DFQATT, CDR2 SNEGSKA, per germline (reference sequence). The CDR3 has 11 residues. DNA for the CDR3: TGCAGTGCCCCGGGGGTTCATGGCTACACCTTC. Its protein is CSAPGVHGYTF.

Many counts were recorded for this clonotype. The chain is built from TRBV20-1 and TRBJ1-6, with 9 nucleotides matching TRBD1. The CDR3 is 16 amino acids. Germline lookup yields CDR1 DFQATT and CDR2 SNEGSKA (reference sequence). V shed 0 bases, J shed 6 bases, and the junction held 6 bases outside the gene matches. The CDR3 spells CSARDYRGPVNSPLHF. The CDR3 coding sequence is TGCAGTGCTAGAGATTACAGGGGGCCGGTTAATTCACCCCTCCACTTT.